This T cell receptor beta chain is from a study of CD8 T cells in ankylosing spondylitis. This clonotype was seen repeatedly, ten times or more. Antigen unknown. As the method for making TCR beta libraries, quantitative 5'-RACE with molecular barcodes was used. A single record per CDR3 protein comes from TCRdb applying MiXCR to the 5' RACE reads. The sample records about 39,000 distinct CDR3 sequences, 10% to 13% being singletons. The CDR3 is 16 residues long. The ends were cut back, 0 bases at V and 0 bases at J, with 6 bases in the middle. CDR1 is LGHDT, CDR2 YNNKEL, per germline (reference sequence). Study results and caveats: Clones linked with disease were CD8+ and fairly uncommon in the peripheral blood. Several of the motif variants were reported before in synovial fluid and blood from reactive arthritis. Significant enrichment of disease-linked clones was reported in matched ankylosing spondylitis synovial fluid.

Input material: blood, either unsorted or a sorted T cell fraction (not recorded which). The sequence derives from a male donor with ankylosing spondylitis or in good health (not recorded which). This chain links TRBV3-1 with TRBJ2-6, with no clear D. The CDR3 DNA follows: TGTGCCAGCAGCCAAGATAGACACTCTGGGGCCAACGTCCTGACTTTC. Amino acids: CASSQDRHSGANVLTF.